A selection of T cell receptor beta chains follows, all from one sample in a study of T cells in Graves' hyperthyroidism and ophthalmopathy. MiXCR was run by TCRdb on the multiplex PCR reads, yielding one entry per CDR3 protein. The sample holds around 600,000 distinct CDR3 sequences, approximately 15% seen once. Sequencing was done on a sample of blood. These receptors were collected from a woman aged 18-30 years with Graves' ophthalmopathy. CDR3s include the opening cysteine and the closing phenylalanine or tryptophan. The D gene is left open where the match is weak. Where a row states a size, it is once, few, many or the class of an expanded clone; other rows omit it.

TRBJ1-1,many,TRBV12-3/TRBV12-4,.,CASSLRGPGDTEAFF,TGTGCCAGCAGTTTACGGGGGCCAGGGGACACTGAAGCTTTCTTT
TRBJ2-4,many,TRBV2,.,CASKESDIQYF,TGTGCCAGCAAGGAAAGCGACATTCAGTACTTC
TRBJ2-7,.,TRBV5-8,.,CASSPNEQYF,TGTGCCAGCAGCCCGAACGAGCAGTACTTC
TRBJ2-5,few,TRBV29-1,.,CSVEGNRETQYF,TGCAGCGTTGAAGGGAACAGAGAGACCCAGTACTTC
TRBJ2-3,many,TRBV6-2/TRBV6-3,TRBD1,CASRDTLRSGGDTDTQYF,TGTGCCAGCAGGGACACCTTACGATCAGGGGGAGATACAGATACGCAGTATTTT
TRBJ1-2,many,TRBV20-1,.,CSARDRTAGYGYTF,TGCAGTGCTAGAGATCGGACGGCAGGGTATGGCTACACCTTC
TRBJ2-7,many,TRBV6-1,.,CASSAGSGSYEQYF,TGTGCCAGCAGTGCCGGGAGCGGGTCCTACGAGCAGTACTTC
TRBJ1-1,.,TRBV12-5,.,CASGPEYTNTEAFF,TGTGCTAGTGGTCCTGAATACACCAACACTGAAGCTTTCTTT
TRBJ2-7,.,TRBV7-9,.,CASSLLLTPEHEQYF,TGTGCCAGCAGCTTATTACTTACGCCGGAGCACGAGCAGTACTTC
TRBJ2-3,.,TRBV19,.,CASSRGTLTSTDTQYF,TGTGCCAGTAGTAGGGGTACGCTTACAAGCACAGATACGCAGTATTTT
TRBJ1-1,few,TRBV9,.,CASSVDPGGMSTEAFF,TGTGCCAGCAGCGTAGACCCGGGCGGTATGAGCACTGAAGCTTTCTTT
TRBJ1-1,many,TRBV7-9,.,CASSTQTEAFF,TGTGCCAGCAGCACGCAAACTGAAGCTTTCTTT
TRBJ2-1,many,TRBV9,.,CASAGGGGWYNEQFF,TGTGCCAGCGCTGGGGGGGGCGGTTGGTACAATGAGCAGTTCTTC
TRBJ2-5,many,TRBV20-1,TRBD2,CSARDLRLAEETQYF,TGCAGTGCTAGAGATCTTAGGCTAGCGGAAGAGACCCAGTACTTC
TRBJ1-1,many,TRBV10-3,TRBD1,CAISESAQGAREAFF,TGTGCCATCAGTGAGTCGGCACAGGGGGCGCGAGAAGCTTTCTTT
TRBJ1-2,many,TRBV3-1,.,CASSQEGGGPRYGYTF,TGTGCCAGCAGCCAAGAGGGGGGCGGCCCTAGGTATGGCTACACCTTC
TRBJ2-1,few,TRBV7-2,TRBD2,CASSLSGVAGAPFEQFF,TGTGCCAGCAGCTTATCAGGTGTAGCGGGGGCGCCTTTTGAGCAGTTCTTC
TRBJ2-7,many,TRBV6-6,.,CASSYSFGALYEQYF,TGTGCCAGCAGTTACTCGTTCGGGGCACTCTACGAGCAGTACTTC
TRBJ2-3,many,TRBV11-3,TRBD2,CASSYSVAGPSTDTQYF,TGTGCCAGCAGCTACTCCGTAGCGGGCCCTAGCACAGATACGCAGTATTTT
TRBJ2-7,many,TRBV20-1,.,CSAREAGISYEQYF,TGCAGTGCTAGAGAGGCGGGCATCTCCTACGAGCAGTACTTC
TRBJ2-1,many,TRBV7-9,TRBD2,CASSFTRSGSYNEQFF,TGTGCCAGCAGCTTCACTCGTAGCGGGAGTTACAATGAGCAGTTCTTC
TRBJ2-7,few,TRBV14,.,CASSQDGGPPYLQQEEQYF,TGTGCCAGCAGCCAAGATGGGGGCCCCCCATATCTCCAGCAGGAAGAGCAGTACTTC
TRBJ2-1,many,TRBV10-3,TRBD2,CAIKKRDLEAYNEQFF,TGTGCCATCAAAAAGCGGGACTTAGAGGCCTACAATGAGCAGTTCTTC
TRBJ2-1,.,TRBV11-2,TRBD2,CASRTSGIYNEQFF,TGTGCCAGCAGGACTAGCGGGATCTACAATGAGCAGTTCTTC
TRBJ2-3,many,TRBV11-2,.,CASSGGEISTDTQYF,TGTGCCAGCAGCGGCGGAGAGATCAGCACAGATACGCAGTATTTT
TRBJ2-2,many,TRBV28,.,CASSLWGVLAINTGELFF,TGTGCCAGCAGTTTATGGGGGGTTCTGGCCATCAACACCGGGGAGCTGTTTTTT
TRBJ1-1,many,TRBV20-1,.,CSVAIETEAFF,TGCAGTGTCGCCATAGAGACTGAAGCTTTCTTT
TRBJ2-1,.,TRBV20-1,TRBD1,CSARDPPRGFSSYNEQFF,TGCAGTGCTAGAGACCCCCCCAGGGGGTTTAGCTCCTACAATGAGCAGTTCTTC
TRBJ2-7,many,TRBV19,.,CASSPRAGRGPYEQYF,TGTGCCAGTAGTCCCCGGGCCGGACGGGGGCCCTACGAGCAGTACTTC
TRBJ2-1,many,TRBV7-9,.,CLVGAYNEQFF,TGCCTCGTTGGGGCCTACAATGAGCAGTTCTTC
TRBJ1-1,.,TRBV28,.,CASSLDRWNTEAFF,TGTGCCAGCAGTTTAGACAGGTGGAACACTGAAGCTTTCTTT
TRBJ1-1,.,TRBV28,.,CASSFLPQGPILNTEAFF,TGTGCCAGCAGTTTCCTCCCCCAGGGCCCTATCCTAAACACTGAAGCTTTCTTT
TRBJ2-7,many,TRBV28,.,CASSALYYEQYF,TGTGCCAGCAGTGCACTATACTACGAGCAGTACTTC
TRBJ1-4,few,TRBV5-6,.,CASSLVEGYNEKLFF,TGTGCCAGCAGCTTGGTCGAGGGATATAATGAAAAACTGTTTTTT
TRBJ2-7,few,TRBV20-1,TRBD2,CSARGLPTSGTYEQYF,TGCAGTGCTAGAGGCCTCCCGACTAGCGGTACCTACGAGCAGTACTTC
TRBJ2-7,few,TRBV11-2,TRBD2,CASSQGEYGGNYEQYF,TGTGCCAGCAGCCAAGGGGAGTACGGGGGGAACTACGAGCAGTACTTC
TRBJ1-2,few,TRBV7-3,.,CASSLPGGDGYTF,TGTGCCAGCAGCTTACCCGGGGGGGATGGCTACACCTTC
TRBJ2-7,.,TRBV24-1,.,CATSDPTQGLLYEQYF,TGTGCCACCAGTGATCCGACACAGGGTTTACTGTACGAGCAGTACTTC
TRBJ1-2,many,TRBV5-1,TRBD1,CASSLGDSRNRDGYTF,TGCGCCAGCAGCTTAGGGGACAGCCGAAATAGGGATGGCTACACCTTC
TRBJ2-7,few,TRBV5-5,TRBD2,CASSRTGGGTPAEQYF,TGTGCCAGCAGCCGGACGGGGGGGGGTACTCCCGCCGAGCAGTACTTC
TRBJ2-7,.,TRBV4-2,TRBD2,CASSQAGGGPEGYEQYF,TGTGCCAGCAGCCAAGCCGGGGGGGGACCCGAAGGCTACGAGCAGTACTTC